These 8 T cell receptor beta chains originate from one sample sequenced in a study of tumor-infiltrating lymphocytes in localized non-small cell lung cancer. Here immunoSEQ multiplex PCR was the method, and the copy in TCRdb shows in-frame clones only, minus some. The table shows 15,000 to 20,000 clones, with 73% occurring only once. Material for sequencing was lung tumor tissue. The receptors originated from a human donor with non-small cell lung cancer.

In this sample, this clone turned up a few times. The chain carries TRBV6-5 and TRBJ2-7; D might be TRBD1 (6 bases). This CDR3 is 13 amino acids long. Germline V gene data show CDR1 as MNHEY and CDR2 as SVGAGI. V gave up 5 bases and J gave up 12 bases, with 20 bases separating them. The CDR3 sequence is CASSRTSTGNAYF. The CDR3 region has the DNA TGTGCCAGCAGTCGGACTTCTACAGGGAATGCGTACTTC.

The chain recombines TRBV6-5 with TRBJ1-6; a weak D match, TRBD1 (5 bases). Deletions cut 6 bases from V and 10 bases from J, with 13 bases between. The CDR3 loop spans 13 amino acids. Germline lookup yields CDR1 MNHEY and CDR2 SVGAGI. CDR3 protein: CASRPRERSPLHF. The CDR3 DNA is TGTGCCAGCAGACCCAGGGAGAGGTCACCCCTCCACTTT.

The chain recombines TRBV6-5 with TRBJ1-1, with 7 bases fitting TRBD1. This CDR3 region has 14 residues. With V trimmed by 2 bases and J by 1 base, 1 base remained unmatched. Germline CDR1 reads MNHEY; CDR2 reads SVGAGI. The CDR3 DNA is TGTGCCAGCAGTTACGGGACAGCGAACACTGAAGCTTTCTTT. Protein product: CASSYGTANTEAFF.

The chain has TRBV28 and TRBJ2-5; 8 bases are shared with TRBD2. The V and J ends lost 5 bases and 5 bases, in that order; junction bases with no gene match: 10. Germline V gene lookup returns CDR1 MDHEN and CDR2 SYDVKM. The length of the CDR3 is 15 residues. DNA of the CDR3: TGTGCCAGCAGTCTCATCGGGGGGGGCCGCGAGACCCAGTACTTC. Its protein product is CASSLIGGGRETQYF.

The chain joins TRBV13 to TRBJ2-3; 8 bases match TRBD2. The trim removed 1 base at V and 3 bases at J, leaving 9 bases unmatched. This CDR3 comprises 17 residues. Germline values: CDR1 PRHDT, CDR2 FYEKMQ (reference sequence). The chain's CDR3 is CASSLERSSGSTDTQYF. The CDR3 nucleotides read TGTGCCAGCAGCTTAGAACGGTCCAGCGGGAGTACAGATACGCAGTATTTT. The variable domain in full, completed from reference TRBV13 and TRBJ2-3, reads AAGVIQSPRHLIKEKRETATLKCYPIPRHDTVYWYQQGPGQDPQFLISFYEKMQSDKGSIPDRFSAQQFSDYHSELNMSSLELGDSALYFCASSLERSSGSTDTQYFGPGTRLTVL.

The V call is TRBV2, the J call TRBJ1-4; D unclear. The CDR3 sequence is 13 residues long. V lost 4 bases and J 14 bases, leaving 17 bases between the germline ends. CDR1 is SNHLY, CDR2 FYNNEI, per germline. The CDR3 nucleotides read TGTGCCAGCAGTGGACTCCGGAGCTTGAGGCTGTTTTTT. It encodes CASSGLRSLRLFF.

The rearrangement uses TRBV5-5 and TRBJ2-6; D call uncertain. The CDR3 is 15 amino acids. The V end was cut by 4 bases, the J end by 0 bases, with 8 bases between. Germline CDR1 and CDR2: SGHKS and YYEKEE (reference sequence). In nucleotides, the CDR3 is TGTGCCAGCAGCCCCAGTCACTCTGGGGCCAACGTCCTGACTTTC. This encodes CASSPSHSGANVLTF.

This clone has a single count. The rearrangement uses TRBV28 and TRBJ1-4; tentatively, D is TRBD1 (5 bases). Germline V CDR1 and CDR2: MDHEN, SYDVKM. V lost 6 bases to trimming and J lost 6 bases, with 17 bases between them. CDR3 length equals 15 residues. In DNA, the CDR3 is TGTGCCAGCAGGACGGACACTCAGTCGCATGAAAAACTGTTTTTT. Protein product: CASRTDTQSHEKLFF. Filled out from reference TRBV28 and TRBJ1-4, the complete variable domain reads DVKVTQSSRYLVKRTGEKVFLECVQDMDHENMFWYRQDPGLGLRLIYFSYDVKMKEKGDIPEGYSVSREKKERFSLILESASTNQTSMYLCASRTDTQSHEKLFFGSGTQLSVL.